The 23 T cell receptor beta chains presented below share a single source sample, sequenced in a study of blood T cell repertoires in COVID-19 (dated by TCRdb to 2020 to 2022). The receptor library was made with the immunoSEQ multiplex PCR assay. Held by TCRdb, this immuneACCESS table contains in-frame sequences only and omits some clones. Under half of the omission traces to an unresolved V gene where checked; the cause of the rest is unknown. This sample comprises fewer than 150,000 clones, about 75% of them detected only once. Jointly, the top ten make up around 18% of the sample. Sequencing was carried out using peripheral blood. These receptors were taken from an elderly man with acute or convalescent COVID-19.

The V and J genes are TRBV5-5 and TRBJ2-5; tentative D call: TRBD2 (6 bases). Trimming left V 0 bases short and J 4 bases short, with 13 bases between. Per the germline V gene, CDR1 is SGHKS and CDR2 is YYEKEE (reference sequence). The CDR3 runs 15 residues. The CDR3 nucleotides read TGTGCCAGCAGCTTGGCCGCGGGGCGGGGAGAGACCCAGTACTTC. This translates into CASSLAAGRGETQYF. Together with reference TRBV5-5 and TRBJ2-5, the CDR3 gives the full variable domain: DAGVTQSPTHLIKTRGQQVTLRCSPISGHKSVSWYQQVLGQGPQFIFQYYEKEERGRGNFPDRFSARQFPNYSSELNVNALLLGDSALYLCASSLAAGRGETQYFGPGTRLLVL.

CDR3 in amino acids: CASSLGTGASYEQYF. For the CDR3, the DNA is TGCGCCAGCAGCTTGGGGACAGGAGCCTCCTACGAGCAGTACTTC. The chain couples TRBV5-1 to TRBJ2-7, with 7 bases matching TRBD1. V lost 0 bases, J lost 0 bases, and 3 bases stayed unmatched. The CDR3 loop spans 15 amino acids. From germline, CDR1 is SGHRS and CDR2 YFSETQ.

This chain links TRBV19 with TRBJ2-7; TRBD2 matches 10 bases. This CDR3 contains 15 residues. J was trimmed by 0 bases and V by 2 bases; bases with no gene match: 1. Germline CDR1 is LNHDA and CDR2 is SQIVND (reference sequence). The CDR3 sequence: CASSISGGASYEQYF. The CDR3 DNA reads TGTGCCAGTAGTATAAGCGGGGGGGCCTCCTACGAGCAGTACTTC.

The chain links TRBV3-1 (or the pseudogene TRBV3-2) to TRBJ1-2, with TRBD1 as a possible D gene (6 bases). Germline assignment: CDR1 LGHDT and CDR2 YNNKEL (reference sequence). CDR3 length equals 15 residues. V was cut by 3 bases and J by 8 bases, with 19 bases left in between. This chain's CDR3 is CASSHPQRGASGYTF. The CDR3 DNA reads TGTGCCAGCAGCCATCCCCAACGGGGGGCCTCCGGCTACACCTTC.

A single count supports this clone. The chain employs TRBV27 and TRBJ1-4; the D gene is possibly TRBD1 (5 bases). Deletions cut 4 bases from V and 10 bases from J, with 22 bases between. CDR1 and CDR2 from the germline V gene are MNHEY and SMNVEV (reference sequence). CDR3 length equals 16 residues. CDR3 sequence (DNA): TGTGCCAGCAGTTCCGGACGGCCCCAGGTGGGGGGAAAACTGTTTTTT. It specifies CASSSGRPQVGGKLFF.

The chain links TRBV28 to TRBJ1-2; 7 nucleotides agree with TRBD1. The germline CDR1 and CDR2 sequences are MDHEN and SYDVKM. The CDR3 has 13 residues. The V gene end was trimmed by 6 bases and the J gene end by 13 bases; junction bases not matched to a gene: 14. The CDR3 bases are TGTGCCAGCAGCCCCTATAGACAGGGAAAATCCACCTTC. Translated, it gives CASSPYRQGKSTF.

The rearrangement joins TRBV6-5 to TRBJ2-4; 9 bases line up with TRBD1. The CDR3 is 14 amino acids. V lost 6 bases, J lost 8 bases, and 8 bases stayed unmatched. Germline CDR1 and CDR2: MNHEY and SVGAGI. CDR3: CASRDTGGRDIQYF. CDR3 sequence (DNA): TGTGCCAGCAGGGATACAGGGGGCAGGGACATTCAGTACTTC.

The chain combines TRBV5-5 with TRBJ1-1; 9 nucleotides align to TRBD1. This CDR3 region has 15 residues. Germline CDR1 reads SGHKS; CDR2 reads YYEKEE (reference sequence). After removal of 4 bases from V and 3 bases from J, the junction contained 7 bases not matched to a gene. The CDR3 sequence: CASSAGDRDYTEAFF. In DNA, the CDR3 is TGTGCCAGCAGCGCGGGGGACAGGGACTACACTGAAGCTTTCTTT.

The chain carries TRBV6-5 and TRBJ2-2, with TRBD1 as a possible D gene (6 bases). The germline V and J ends were trimmed by 4 bases and 5 bases, with 14 bases remaining between them. The CDR3 is 15 amino acids. The germline V gene encodes CDR1 MNHEY and CDR2 SVGAGI. The CDR3, as DNA: TGTGCCAGCAGTTTCAACAGGGAGTTAACCGGGGAGCTGTTTTTT. This translates into CASSFNRELTGELFF.

In its sample, this clone was seen once. The chain has TRBV29-1 and TRBJ1-1; D may be TRBD1 (5 bases). CDR3 length: 12 amino acids. The ends were cut back, 4 bases at V and 1 base at J, with 7 bases in the middle. Germline V gene lookup returns CDR1 SQVTM and CDR2 ANQGSEA. The CDR3 bases are TGCAGCGTTGGACAGAAGAACACTGAAGCTTTCTTT. This sequence encodes CSVGQKNTEAFF.

The V gene is TRBV27, the J gene TRBJ1-1, with D tentatively TRBD1 (5 bases). Germline V gene data show CDR1 as MNHEY and CDR2 as SMNVEV (reference sequence). CDR3 size: 14 residues. V lost 6 bases, J lost 4 bases, and 15 bases lay in between. DNA of the CDR3: TGTGCCAGCAGACTCCTCAGGGAATCCACTGAAGCTTTCTTT. It yields the protein CASRLLRESTEAFF.

The genes are TRBV2 and TRBJ2-5; 10 positions agree with TRBD2. Germline CDR1 reads SNHLY; CDR2 reads FYNNEI. V was pared by 6 bases and J by 5 bases, with 6 bases of the junction left unmatched. The CDR3 loop spans 14 amino acids. The CDR3 protein is CASRRLAGGETQYF. The CDR3 DNA reads TGTGCCAGCAGGCGGTTAGCGGGGGGTGAGACCCAGTACTTC.

This chain connects TRBV19 to TRBJ2-2; perhaps TRBD1 as D (6 bases). V lost 4 bases and J 5 bases, leaving 14 bases between the germline ends. Germline-derived CDR1 and CDR2 are LNHDA and SQIVND (reference sequence). This CDR3 spans 15 amino acids. In DNA form, the CDR3 reads TGTGCCAGTAGTAACCGGGACACAAGAACCGGGGAGCTGTTTTTT. It is translated as CASSNRDTRTGELFF.

The V gene is TRBV19, the J gene TRBJ2-1; TRBD2 aligns across 9 bases. The CDR3 spans 16 residues. J was trimmed by 0 bases and V by 3 bases; bases with no gene match: 3. Looked up from germline, CDR1 is LNHDA and CDR2 is SQIVND (reference sequence). The CDR3 loop reads CASSIRGLASYNEQFF. CDR3 DNA: TGTGCCAGTAGTATTCGGGGACTAGCCTCCTACAATGAGCAGTTCTTC. Together with reference TRBV19 and TRBJ2-1, the CDR3 gives the full variable domain: DGGITQSPKYLFRKEGQNVTLSCEQNLNHDAMYWYRQDPGQGLRLIYYSQIVNDFQKGDIAEGYSVSREKKESFPLTVTSAQKNPTAFYLCASSIRGLASYNEQFFGPGTRLTVL.

This chain joins TRBV2 and TRBJ2-1, with 11 bases fitting TRBD2. From germline, CDR1 is SNHLY and CDR2 FYNNEI. The CDR3 is made up of 15 amino acids. V was pared by 8 bases and J by 0 bases, with 3 bases of the junction left unmatched. CDR3 coding DNA: TGTGCCAGCGTTGGGACTAGCGGCTCCTACAATGAGCAGTTCTTC. Translating it yields CASVGTSGSYNEQFF.

This clone was seen a single time. The V gene is TRBV30, the J gene TRBJ1-1, with 8 bases that match TRBD1. Germline V gene sequence: CDR1 GTSNPN, CDR2 SVGIG (reference sequence). V lost 4 bases and J lost 9; bases outside the gene matches: 10. CDR3 length equals 13 residues. The CDR3 spells CAWTGQGPAKAFF. In nucleotides, the CDR3 is TGTGCCTGGACCGGACAGGGTCCCGCGAAAGCTTTCTTT.

The genes are TRBV11-2 and TRBJ1-1; a possible D gene is TRBD1 (6 bases). This CDR3 contains 13 residues. The V end lost 4 bases, the J end lost 3 bases, and 9 bases lay between the germline ends. The V gene's germline CDR1 is SGHAT and CDR2 FQNNGV. The CDR3 DNA is TGTGCCAGCAGCTACAGGGTTGACACTGAAGCTTTCTTT. It is translated as CASSYRVDTEAFF. The full variable domain, rest sourced from reference TRBV11-2 and TRBJ1-1, is EAGVAQSPRYKIIEKRQSVAFWCNPISGHATLYWYQQILGQGPKLLIQFQNNGVVDDSQLPKDRFSAERLKGVDSTLKIQPAKLEDSAVYLCASSYRVDTEAFFGQGTRLTVV.

The CDR3: CASSYTTTLTGLLNSYEQYF. DNA for the CDR3: TGTGCCAGCAGTTATACGACAACCCTGACAGGCCTCCTCAACTCCTACGAGCAGTACTTC. The rearrangement links TRBV6-2 or TRBV6-3 to TRBJ2-7; perhaps TRBD1 as D (6 bases). From germline, CDR1 is MNHEY and CDR2 SVGEGT. V gave up 3 bases and J gave up 0 bases, with 27 bases separating them. This CDR3 contains 20 residues.

The chain couples TRBV19 to TRBJ2-1; 9 nucleotides agree with TRBD1. CDR3 size: 14 residues. Germline trimming cut 7 bases from V and 2 bases from J; bases unmatched to any gene: 3. Germline V CDR1 and CDR2: LNHDA, SQIVND (reference sequence). The CDR3 region is CASKGTGPYNEQFF. The DNA of the CDR3 is TGTGCCAGTAAAGGGACAGGGCCCTACAATGAGCAGTTCTTC.

The genes are TRBV10-3 and TRBJ2-7; D is possibly TRBD2 (6 bases). This CDR3 comprises 12 residues. CDR1 ENHRY and CDR2 SYGVKD come from the germline V gene. Deletions cut 6 bases from V and 6 bases from J, with 12 bases between. The CDR3 sequence is CAIREGVGEQYF. The CDR3 DNA reads TGTGCCATCAGGGAGGGAGTAGGCGAGCAGTACTTC.

This clone was picked up one time. The chain carries TRBV30 and TRBJ2-4; TRBD1 agrees at 7 bases. The CDR3 spans 15 residues. J gave up 8 bases and V 0 bases, and 10 bases lay outside the gene matches. Looked up from germline, CDR1 is GTSNPN and CDR2 is SVGIG (reference sequence). CDR3 coding DNA: TGTGCCTGGAGTGTACAAGGGGGCGCCTGGGACATTCAGTACTTC. This codes for CAWSVQGGAWDIQYF.

The CDR3 is CASSLSLGTEAFF. CDR3 nucleotides: TGTGCCAGCAGCTTATCACTTGGCACTGAAGCTTTCTTT. This chain uses TRBV11-2 with TRBJ1-1; no reliable D call. With 2 bases removed from V and 4 bases from J, the gap between germline ends came to 8 bases. Germline CDR1 and CDR2: SGHAT and FQNNGV. The CDR3 runs to 13 residues.

The V call is TRBV6-5, the J call TRBJ2-5; 10 nucleotides agree with TRBD2. The germline V gene has CDR1 MNHEY and CDR2 SVGAGI. Trimming at V came to 4 bases and at J to 9 bases, leaving 11 bases not matched to a gene. This CDR3 region has 15 residues. The DNA for the CDR3 is TGTGCCAGCAGTTCGGCTAGCGGGGGCGTACGGTCCCAGTACTTC. Translated: CASSSASGGVRSQYF.